Listed below are T cell receptor beta chains from one sample, sequenced in a study of shared clonotypes between healthy human individuals. Clones were sequenced by immunoSEQ multiplex PCR, and TCRdb holds only the in-frame ones, with some missing. The sample carries a few million clones, about 93% recorded once. Material for sequencing was naive CD8+ T cells from PBMCs. Receptors were obtained from a young man in good health. Some clones in this sample may be carry-over from other donors' samples. The CDR3 runs from the conserved cysteine through the conserved F or W. Each record gives: D gene, J gene, clone size, V gene, CDR3 DNA, CDR3 protein. The D gene is left open where the match is weak. Clone size is not always given. Where it is, it says once, few, many or a class for expanded clones.

>NA|TRBJ1-1|NA|TRBV7-8
TGTGCCAGCAGACACTTCACGAACACTGAAGCTTTCTTT
CASRHFTNTEAFF
>TRBD1|TRBJ1-3|NA|TRBV9
TGTGCCAGCAGCGCCTCGACAGGGGGCGAGGGGAACACCATATATTTT
CASSASTGGEGNTIYF
>NA|TRBJ2-7|NA|TRBV13
TGTGCCAGCAGCTTAGGCTCTGGAATCGAGCAGTACTTC
CASSLGSGIEQYF
>TRBD1|TRBJ1-5|NA|TRBV5-8
TGTGCCAGCAGCTCAGGGGGTAATCAGCCCCAGCATTTT
CASSSGGNQPQHF
>TRBD1|TRBJ2-7|NA|TRBV28
TGTGCCACACAATTCTTGGGACAGAACTACGAGCAGTACTTC
CATQFLGQNYEQYF
>TRBD1|TRBJ1-1|NA|TRBV7-8
TGTGCCAGCAGATCTAGGGGGCAGGTTTCTGAAGCTTTCTTT
CASRSRGQVSEAFF
>NA|TRBJ1-2|once|TRBV19
TGTGCCAGCTCCCCCGGGCTCAACTATGGCTACACCTTC
CASSPGLNYGYTF
>TRBD1|TRBJ2-5|NA|TRBV27
TGTGCCAGCAGGTCCACAGGGGCCAAAGAGACCCAGTACTTC
CASRSTGAKETQYF
>TRBD2|TRBJ2-7|once|TRBV28
TGTGCCAGCAGTTTCGCGGGAGGGCCCGACGAGCAGTACTTC
CASSFAGGPDEQYF
>NA|TRBJ2-7|NA|TRBV7-9
TGTGCCAGCAGCTTAGGAGGCAGCCACGAGCAGTACTTC
CASSLGGSHEQYF
>NA|TRBJ1-6|NA|TRBV2
TGTGCCAGCAGTGAAAGGGACCGGGACACCATTAATTCACCCCTCCACTTT
CASSERDRDTINSPLHF
>TRBD1|TRBJ2-2|NA|TRBV5-1
TGCGCCAGTTTAATAGGGGGCCAGAGGACCGGGGAGCTGTTTTTT
CASLIGGQRTGELFF
>TRBD2|TRBJ2-3|NA|TRBV7-6
TGTGCCAGCAGCTTAGAGCGGGAGTGGGCCACAGATACGCAGTATTTT
CASSLEREWATDTQYF
>NA|TRBJ1-3|once|TRBV28
TGTGCCAGCCTGTCAGAAGGCTTTTCCGGAAACACCATATATTTT
CASLSEGFSGNTIYF
>NA|TRBJ2-3|NA|TRBV30
TGTGCCTGGAGCCTCTCGGAGAGGGGATCAAAAGATACGCAGTATTTT
CAWSLSERGSKDTQYF
>TRBD1|TRBJ2-7|NA|TRBV7-8
TGTGCCAGCAGCGAGTTTGGGACAGGGGCCTACGAGCAGTACTTC
CASSEFGTGAYEQYF
>TRBD1|TRBJ2-7|NA|TRBV14
TGTGCCAGCAGCCAAACCGGTTTAGGGACAGGGAGCTCCTACGAGCAGTACTTC
CASSQTGLGTGSSYEQYF
>NA|TRBJ2-4|NA|TRBV28
TGTGCCAGCAGTTTCGCAGGGGCCAAAAACATTCAGTACTTC
CASSFAGAKNIQYF
>NA|TRBJ2-1|NA|TRBV5-1
TGCGCCAGCAGCGAATACAATGAGCAGTTCTTC
CASSEYNEQFF
>NA|TRBJ2-7|NA|TRBV14
TGTGCCAGCAGCTCCGTCAGAAACTACGAGCAGTACTTC
CASSSVRNYEQYF
>TRBD2|TRBJ2-7|NA|TRBV15
TGTGCCACCAGCAGAGATGAAAACCCGACTAGCGGGAACTACGAGCAGTACTTC
CATSRDENPTSGNYEQYF
>TRBD2|TRBJ2-1|NA|TRBV4-3
TGCGCCAGCAGCCAAAAGCGGCTAGCGGGCAATGAGCAGTTCTTC
CASSQKRLAGNEQFF
>NA|TRBJ2-7|NA|TRBV27
TGTGCCAGCAGTTTATGGGCCAGTGGGGAGCAGTACTTC
CASSLWASGEQYF
>TRBD1|TRBJ2-1|NA|TRBV5-4
TGTGCCAGCAGCTTGGGACAGGGGACCTACAATGAGCAGTTCTTC
CASSLGQGTYNEQFF
>NA|TRBJ2-2|NA|TRBV27
TGTGCCAGCAGTTTATCGAGGGGGAGGGCAACGAACACCGGGGAGCTGTTTTTT
CASSLSRGRATNTGELFF
>TRBD1|TRBJ2-3|once|TRBV7-2
TGTGCCAGCAGCATAAGGGACAGTACAGATACGCAGTATTTT
CASSIRDSTDTQYF
>TRBD2|TRBJ2-3|NA|TRBV29-1
TGCAGCGTTGCGGGACTAGCGGGAGGAATGGGCACAGATACGCAGTATTTT
CSVAGLAGGMGTDTQYF
>TRBD2|TRBJ2-5|NA|TRBV27
TGTGCCAGCAGTTCGGGTAAGGCTAGCGGTCTCCAAGAGACCCAGTACTTC
CASSSGKASGLQETQYF
>TRBD1|TRBJ2-1|NA|TRBV4-3
TGCGCCAGCAGCCCCGGGGTAGGGGGCGAGCAGTTCTTC
CASSPGVGGEQFF
>NA|TRBJ2-7|NA|TRBV27
TGTGCCAGCAGTGCGATCAGGGGGGGATCCTACGAGCAGTACTTC
CASSAIRGGSYEQYF
>TRBD1|TRBJ2-1|NA|TRBV28
TGTGCCAGCAGTTTAGGCCTCGACAGGGACAATGAGCAGTTCTTC
CASSLGLDRDNEQFF
>NA|TRBJ1-2|NA|TRBV4-1
TGCGCCAGCAGCCAAGATTACGGAGCCTATGGCTACACCTTC
CASSQDYGAYGYTF
>NA|TRBJ2-2|NA|TRBV19
TGTGCCAGTAGTTTGCTGGTCACCGGGGAGCTGTTTTTT
CASSLLVTGELFF
>NA|TRBJ2-7|NA|TRBV5-6
TGTGCCAGCAGCACGGACAACTACGAGCAGTACTTC
CASSTDNYEQYF
>TRBD2|TRBJ2-1|NA|TRBV27
TGTGCCAGCAGTTTTCGGGAGGGCATTGCCTACAATGAGCAGTTCTTC
CASSFREGIAYNEQFF
>NA|TRBJ2-7|NA|TRBV5-1
TGCGCCAGCACCCGGTGGTCAGGGGAAGCCTACGAGCAGTACTTC
CASTRWSGEAYEQYF
>NA|TRBJ2-1|NA|TRBV4-3
TGCGCCAGCAGCCAAGATACGGCCGTCAATGAGCAGTTCTTC
CASSQDTAVNEQFF
>NA|TRBJ1-1|NA|TRBV7-9
TGTGCCAGCATGCGCCTAGCGGCATCGAACACTGAAGCTTTCTTT
CASMRLAASNTEAFF
>NA|TRBJ2-1|once|TRBV7-9
TGTGCCAGCAGCCCGACGGGGAATGAGCAGTTCTTC
CASSPTGNEQFF
>NA|TRBJ1-2|once|TRBV5-6
TGTGCCAGCAGCTCCTCGCCGGCCCCCGGAGGGCCTTATGGCTACACCTTC
CASSSSPAPGGPYGYTF
>TRBD2|TRBJ2-5|NA|TRBV7-3
TGTGCCAGCAGCTTACCGGGACTAGAGGAGACCCAGTACTTC
CASSLPGLEETQYF
>NA|TRBJ2-7|NA|TRBV9
TGTGCCAGCAGCCCTGGGGGGACGGGCACCTACGAGCAGTACTTC
CASSPGGTGTYEQYF
>NA|TRBJ2-7|NA|TRBV7-3
TGTGCCAGCAGCTTTGTGAGGTCCTCCGAGCAGTACTTC
CASSFVRSSEQYF